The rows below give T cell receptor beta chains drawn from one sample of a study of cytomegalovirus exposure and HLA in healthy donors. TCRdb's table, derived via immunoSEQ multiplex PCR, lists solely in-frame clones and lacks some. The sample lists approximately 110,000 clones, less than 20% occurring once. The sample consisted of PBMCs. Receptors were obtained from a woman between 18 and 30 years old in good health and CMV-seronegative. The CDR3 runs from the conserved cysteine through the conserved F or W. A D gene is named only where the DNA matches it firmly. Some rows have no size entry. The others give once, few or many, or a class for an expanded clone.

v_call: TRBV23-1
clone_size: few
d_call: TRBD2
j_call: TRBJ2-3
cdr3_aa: CASTRTSGDGDTQYF
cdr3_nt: TGCGCCAGCACAAGGACTAGCGGGGACGGAGATACGCAGTATTTT

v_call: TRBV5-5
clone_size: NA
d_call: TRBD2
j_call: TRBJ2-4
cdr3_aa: CASSLAGGPSNIQYF
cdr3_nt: TGTGCCAGCAGCTTGGCGGGAGGGCCCTCGAACATTCAGTACTTC

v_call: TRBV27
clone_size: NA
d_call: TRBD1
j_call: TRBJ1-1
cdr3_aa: CASSLIRGRTEAFF
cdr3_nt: TGTGCCAGCAGCCTAATCAGGGGGCGAACTGAAGCTTTCTTT

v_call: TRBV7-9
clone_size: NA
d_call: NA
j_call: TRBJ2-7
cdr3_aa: CASSWGAVHSYEQYF
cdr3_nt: TGTGCCAGCAGCTGGGGAGCGGTGCACTCCTACGAGCAGTACTTC

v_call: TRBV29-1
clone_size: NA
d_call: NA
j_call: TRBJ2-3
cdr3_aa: CSVEGLLALDTQYF
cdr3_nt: TGCAGCGTTGAGGGACTCCTAGCACTGGATACGCAGTATTTT

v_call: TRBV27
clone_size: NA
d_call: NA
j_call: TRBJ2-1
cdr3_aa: CASSFRVYNEQFF
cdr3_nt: TGTGCCAGCAGTTTCAGGGTTTACAATGAGCAGTTCTTC

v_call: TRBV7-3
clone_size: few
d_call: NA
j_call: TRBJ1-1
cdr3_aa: CASSLGGAGEAFF
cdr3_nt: TGTGCCAGCAGCTTAGGGGGGGCAGGTGAAGCTTTCTTT

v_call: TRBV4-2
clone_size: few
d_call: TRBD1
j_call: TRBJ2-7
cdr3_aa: CASSHRQGAGYEQYF
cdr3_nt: TGTGCCAGCAGCCACCGACAGGGGGCGGGCTACGAGCAGTACTTC

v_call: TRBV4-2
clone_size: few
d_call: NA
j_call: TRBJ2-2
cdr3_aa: CASSLEGGETGELFF
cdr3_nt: TGTGCCAGCAGCCTCGAAGGGGGGGAAACCGGGGAGCTGTTTTTT

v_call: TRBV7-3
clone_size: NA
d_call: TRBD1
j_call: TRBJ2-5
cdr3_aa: CASSPSGGEETQYF
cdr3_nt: TGTGCCAGCAGCCCCTCAGGGGGCGAAGAGACCCAGTACTTC

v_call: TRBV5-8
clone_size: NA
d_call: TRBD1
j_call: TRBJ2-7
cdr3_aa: CASSPPRDRVNDYEQYF
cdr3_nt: TGTGCCAGCAGCCCTCCCCGGGACAGGGTGAACGACTACGAGCAGTACTTC

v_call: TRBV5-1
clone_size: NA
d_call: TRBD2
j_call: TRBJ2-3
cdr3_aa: CASSLVSGGHTDTQYF
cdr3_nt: TGCGCCAGCAGCTTGGTTAGCGGGGGGCACACAGATACGCAGTATTTT

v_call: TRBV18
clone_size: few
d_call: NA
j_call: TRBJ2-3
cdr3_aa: CASSPLGRLTDTQYF
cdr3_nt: TGTGCCAGCTCACCGCTTGGCAGGCTCACAGATACGCAGTATTTT

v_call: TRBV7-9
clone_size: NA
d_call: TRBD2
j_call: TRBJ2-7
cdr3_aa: CASSLFGDYISYEQYF
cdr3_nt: TGTGCCAGCAGCTTATTTGGGGACTACATCTCCTACGAGCAGTACTTC

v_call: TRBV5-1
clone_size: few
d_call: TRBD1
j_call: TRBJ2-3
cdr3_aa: CASSAVQGKTDTQYF
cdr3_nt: TGCGCCAGCAGCGCTGTACAGGGGAAGACAGATACGCAGTATTTT

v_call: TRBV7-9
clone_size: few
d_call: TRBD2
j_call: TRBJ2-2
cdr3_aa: CASSPPLEGGTGELFF
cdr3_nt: TGTGCCAGCAGCCCCCCCCTGGAGGGAGGGACCGGGGAGCTGTTTTTT

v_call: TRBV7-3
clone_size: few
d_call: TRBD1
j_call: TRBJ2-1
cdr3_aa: CASSTPGTGGNEQFF
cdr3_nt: TGTGCCAGCAGCACTCCCGGGACAGGGGGAAATGAGCAGTTCTTC

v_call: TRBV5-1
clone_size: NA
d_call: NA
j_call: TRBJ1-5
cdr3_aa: CASSPTGGDGQPQHF
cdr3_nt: TGCGCCAGCAGCCCCACTGGAGGGGATGGCCAGCCCCAGCATTTT

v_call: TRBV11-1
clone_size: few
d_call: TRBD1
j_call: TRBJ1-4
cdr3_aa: CASTTDRGKSEKLFF
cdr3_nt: TGTGCCAGCACCACGGACAGGGGAAAGAGTGAAAAACTGTTTTTT

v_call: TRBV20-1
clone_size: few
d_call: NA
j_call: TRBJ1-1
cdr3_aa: CSVVGAEAFF
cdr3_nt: TGCAGTGTAGTCGGGGCTGAAGCTTTCTTT

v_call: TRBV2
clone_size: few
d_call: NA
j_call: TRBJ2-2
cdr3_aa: CASTDDRLLTGELFF
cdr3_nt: TGTGCCAGCACCGATGACAGATTGTTGACCGGGGAGCTGTTTTTT

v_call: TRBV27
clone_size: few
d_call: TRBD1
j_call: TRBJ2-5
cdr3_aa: CASSLTRVTGEYLETQYF
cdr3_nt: TGTGCCAGCAGTTTAACCCGTGTGACAGGGGAATACCTGGAGACCCAGTACTTC

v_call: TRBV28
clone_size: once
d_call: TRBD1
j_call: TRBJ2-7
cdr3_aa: CASSYRGFRYEQYF
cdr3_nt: TGTGCCAGCAGTTACAGGGGTTTTCGCTACGAGCAGTACTTC

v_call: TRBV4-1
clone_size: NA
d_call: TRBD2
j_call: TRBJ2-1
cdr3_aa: CASSQFDTSGKGNEQFF
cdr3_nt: TGCGCCAGCAGCCAATTCGATACTAGCGGCAAGGGGAATGAGCAGTTCTTC

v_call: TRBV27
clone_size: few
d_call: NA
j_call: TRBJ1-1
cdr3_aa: CASSLSANTEAFF
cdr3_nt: TGTGCCAGCAGTTTATCGGCGAACACTGAAGCTTTCTTT

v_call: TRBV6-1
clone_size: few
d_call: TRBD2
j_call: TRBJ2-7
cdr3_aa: CASSERGLAGSYEQYF
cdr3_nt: TGTGCCAGCAGTGAACGGGGACTAGCGGGGTCCTACGAGCAGTACTTC

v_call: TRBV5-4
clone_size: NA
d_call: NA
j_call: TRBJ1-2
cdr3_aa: CASSLAGAGGYTF
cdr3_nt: TGTGCCAGCAGCTTAGCAGGGGCTGGTGGCTACACCTTC

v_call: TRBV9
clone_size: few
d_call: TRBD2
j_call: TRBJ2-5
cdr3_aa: CASSVAGGPQETQYF
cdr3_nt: TGTGCCAGCAGCGTTGCGGGAGGGCCCCAAGAGACCCAGTACTTC

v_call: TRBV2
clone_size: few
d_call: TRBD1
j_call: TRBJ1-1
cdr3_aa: CASSEFRGKEGTEAFF
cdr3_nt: TGTGCCAGCAGTGAGTTCAGGGGGAAGGAAGGCACTGAAGCTTTCTTT

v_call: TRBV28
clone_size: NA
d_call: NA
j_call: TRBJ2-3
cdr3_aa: CASSFAGIAADTQYF
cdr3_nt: TGTGCCAGCAGTTTTGCAGGGATCGCTGCAGATACGCAGTATTTT

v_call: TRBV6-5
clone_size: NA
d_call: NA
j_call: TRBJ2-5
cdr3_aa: CASSRAGQLETQYF
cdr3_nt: TGTGCCAGCAGCCGTGCGGGACAGCTAGAGACCCAGTACTTC

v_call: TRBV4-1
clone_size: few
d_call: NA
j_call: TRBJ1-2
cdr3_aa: CASSQDQGAYSYGYTF
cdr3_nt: TGCGCCAGCAGCCAAGATCAGGGTGCATATTCCTATGGCTACACCTTC

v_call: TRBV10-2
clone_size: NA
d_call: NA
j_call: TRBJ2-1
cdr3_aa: CASTLSWSNEQFF
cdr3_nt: TGCGCCAGCACCCTGAGTTGGAGCAATGAGCAGTTCTTC

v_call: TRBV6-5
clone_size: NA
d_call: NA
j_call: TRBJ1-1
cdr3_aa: CASRIGGVQDTEAFF
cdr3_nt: TGTGCCAGCAGGATAGGGGGGGTCCAAGACACTGAAGCTTTCTTT

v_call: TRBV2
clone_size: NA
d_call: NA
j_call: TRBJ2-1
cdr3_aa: CASSLRGVGNEQFF
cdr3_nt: TGTGCCAGCAGCTTACGGGGAGTTGGCAATGAGCAGTTCTTC

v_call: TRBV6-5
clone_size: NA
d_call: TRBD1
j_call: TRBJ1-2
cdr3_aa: CASSLIGTGGYGYTF
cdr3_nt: TGTGCCAGCAGCCTGATTGGGACAGGGGGCTATGGCTACACCTTC

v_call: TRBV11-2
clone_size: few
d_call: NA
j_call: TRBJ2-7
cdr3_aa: CASSARGNEQYF
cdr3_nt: TGTGCCAGCAGCGCCCGAGGGAACGAGCAGTACTTC

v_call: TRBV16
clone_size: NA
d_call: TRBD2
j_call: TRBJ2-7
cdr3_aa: CASSQGLAGVDEQYF
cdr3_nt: TGTGCCAGCAGCCAAGGACTAGCGGGGGTCGACGAGCAGTACTTC

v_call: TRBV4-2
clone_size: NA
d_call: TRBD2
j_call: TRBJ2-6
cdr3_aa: CASSQEGGDGANVLTF
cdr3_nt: TGTGCCAGCAGCCAAGAGGGAGGGGATGGGGCCAACGTCCTGACTTTC

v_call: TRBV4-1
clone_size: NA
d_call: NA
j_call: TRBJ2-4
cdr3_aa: CASSQQSCSGGRAKNIQYF
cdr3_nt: TGCGCCAGCAGCCAACAATCTTGTTCAGGGGGGAGAGCCAAAAACATTCAGTACTTC

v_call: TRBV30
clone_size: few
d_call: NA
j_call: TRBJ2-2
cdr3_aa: CAWSVGGNTGELFF
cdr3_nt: TGTGCCTGGAGTGTTGGAGGGAACACCGGGGAGCTGTTTTTT

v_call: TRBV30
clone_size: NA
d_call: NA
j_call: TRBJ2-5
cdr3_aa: CAWSEGPLLGRETQYF
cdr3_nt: TGTGCCTGGAGTGAAGGACCCCTCCTTGGGAGGGAGACCCAGTACTTC

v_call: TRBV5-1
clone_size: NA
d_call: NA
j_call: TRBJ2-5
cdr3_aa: CASSGPLPEPQETQYF
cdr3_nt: TGCGCCAGCAGCGGGCCCTTGCCGGAACCCCAAGAGACCCAGTACTTC

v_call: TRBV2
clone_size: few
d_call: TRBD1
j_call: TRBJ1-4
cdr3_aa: CASPGQGNEKLFF
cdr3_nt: TGTGCCAGCCCGGGACAGGGAAATGAAAAACTGTTTTTT

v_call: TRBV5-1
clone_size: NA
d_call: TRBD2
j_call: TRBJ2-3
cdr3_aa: CASSSGLAGGSSTDTQYF
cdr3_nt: TGCGCCAGCAGCTCAGGACTAGCGGGGGGTTCTAGCACAGATACGCAGTATTTT

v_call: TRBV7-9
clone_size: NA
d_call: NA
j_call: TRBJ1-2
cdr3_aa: CASSLSGGPRYGYTF
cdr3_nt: TGTGCCAGCAGCTTATCGGGGGGCCCTCGGTATGGCTACACCTTC

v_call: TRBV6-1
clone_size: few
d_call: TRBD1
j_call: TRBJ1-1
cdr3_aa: CASRETGGTEAFF
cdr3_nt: TGTGCCAGCAGGGAGACAGGGGGCACTGAAGCTTTCTTT

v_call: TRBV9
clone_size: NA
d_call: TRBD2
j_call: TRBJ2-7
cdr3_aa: CASSVLSGLAGEEQYF
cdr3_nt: TGTGCCAGCAGCGTCCTTAGTGGGCTAGCGGGAGAGGAGCAGTACTTC

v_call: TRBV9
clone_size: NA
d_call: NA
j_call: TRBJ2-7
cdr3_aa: CASSVGTAVGEQYF
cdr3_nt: TGTGCCAGCAGCGTAGGGACTGCAGTTGGGGAGCAGTACTTC

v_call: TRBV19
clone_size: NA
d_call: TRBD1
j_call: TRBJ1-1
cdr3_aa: CASSIGMTGTEAFF
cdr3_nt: TGTGCCAGTAGTATAGGCATGACAGGGACTGAAGCTTTCTTT

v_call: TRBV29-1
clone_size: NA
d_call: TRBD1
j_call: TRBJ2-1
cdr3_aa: CSVDLDRAEYNEQFF
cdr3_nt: TGCAGCGTTGACCTCGACAGGGCCGAGTACAATGAGCAGTTCTTC

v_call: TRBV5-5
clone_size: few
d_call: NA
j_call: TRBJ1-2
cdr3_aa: CASSLYDARGGYTF
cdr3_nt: TGTGCCAGCAGCTTGTATGACGCCCGCGGCGGCTACACCTTC

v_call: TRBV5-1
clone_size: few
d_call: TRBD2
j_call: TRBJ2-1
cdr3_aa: CASSLAGTSGVEQFF
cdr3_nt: TGCGCCAGCAGCTTGGCCGGGACTAGCGGGGTGGAGCAGTTCTTC